Reported below is one T cell receptor (beta chain). V dropped 4 bases and J dropped 7 bases, with 14 bases sitting between them. CDR3 length: 14 amino acids. Germline V gene sequence: CDR1 MGHRA, CDR2 YSYEKL. These data originate in a study of blood T cell repertoires in COVID-19. Study-level information: In each case, the material was cDNA or gDNA derived from T cells, B-cell-depleted T cells, or PBMCs.

Profiled with immunoSEQ multiplex PCR; TCRdb holds only in-frame clones, not every one. The sample yields under 300,000 clones, 85% to 95% seen once. The chain joins TRBV4-1 to TRBJ1-5; no reliable D call. The sequence derives from a woman aged 18-35 years who had recovered from COVID-19. The source material was PBMCs or T cells enriched from blood (not recorded which). In DNA, the CDR3 is TGCGCCAGCAGCCTACTCATCCGGGAGCAGCCCCAGCATTTT. It is translated as CASSLLIREQPQHF.